There are a few counts of the clone carrying this T cell receptor (beta chain). The sample originates from a study of shared clonotypes between healthy human individuals. Only CD45RO-negative cells positively selected for CCR7 counted as naive CD8 cells, so terminally differentiated effector memory CD45RA+ cells were excluded. The CDR3 runs 13 residues. The V end lost 3 bases, the J end lost 4 bases, and 12 bases lay between the germline ends. Germline V gives CDR1 SQVTM, CDR2 ANQGSEA. TCRdb keeps only in-frame clones here, not all; method: immunoSEQ multiplex PCR. The profile covers millions of clones, with just over 90% appearing a single time and 1.5% to 2% taken by the ten largest.

The receptor's source is a man younger than 35 in good health. Some clones in this sample may be carry-over from other donors' samples. The chain uses TRBV29-1 and TRBJ1-1, with D perhaps matching TRBD1 (5 bases). Sequencing was carried out using naive CD8+ T cells from PBMCs. The CDR3: CSVDLGLGTEAFF. The DNA for the CDR3 is TGCAGCGTTGATCTGGGGCTGGGCACTGAAGCTTTCTTT.